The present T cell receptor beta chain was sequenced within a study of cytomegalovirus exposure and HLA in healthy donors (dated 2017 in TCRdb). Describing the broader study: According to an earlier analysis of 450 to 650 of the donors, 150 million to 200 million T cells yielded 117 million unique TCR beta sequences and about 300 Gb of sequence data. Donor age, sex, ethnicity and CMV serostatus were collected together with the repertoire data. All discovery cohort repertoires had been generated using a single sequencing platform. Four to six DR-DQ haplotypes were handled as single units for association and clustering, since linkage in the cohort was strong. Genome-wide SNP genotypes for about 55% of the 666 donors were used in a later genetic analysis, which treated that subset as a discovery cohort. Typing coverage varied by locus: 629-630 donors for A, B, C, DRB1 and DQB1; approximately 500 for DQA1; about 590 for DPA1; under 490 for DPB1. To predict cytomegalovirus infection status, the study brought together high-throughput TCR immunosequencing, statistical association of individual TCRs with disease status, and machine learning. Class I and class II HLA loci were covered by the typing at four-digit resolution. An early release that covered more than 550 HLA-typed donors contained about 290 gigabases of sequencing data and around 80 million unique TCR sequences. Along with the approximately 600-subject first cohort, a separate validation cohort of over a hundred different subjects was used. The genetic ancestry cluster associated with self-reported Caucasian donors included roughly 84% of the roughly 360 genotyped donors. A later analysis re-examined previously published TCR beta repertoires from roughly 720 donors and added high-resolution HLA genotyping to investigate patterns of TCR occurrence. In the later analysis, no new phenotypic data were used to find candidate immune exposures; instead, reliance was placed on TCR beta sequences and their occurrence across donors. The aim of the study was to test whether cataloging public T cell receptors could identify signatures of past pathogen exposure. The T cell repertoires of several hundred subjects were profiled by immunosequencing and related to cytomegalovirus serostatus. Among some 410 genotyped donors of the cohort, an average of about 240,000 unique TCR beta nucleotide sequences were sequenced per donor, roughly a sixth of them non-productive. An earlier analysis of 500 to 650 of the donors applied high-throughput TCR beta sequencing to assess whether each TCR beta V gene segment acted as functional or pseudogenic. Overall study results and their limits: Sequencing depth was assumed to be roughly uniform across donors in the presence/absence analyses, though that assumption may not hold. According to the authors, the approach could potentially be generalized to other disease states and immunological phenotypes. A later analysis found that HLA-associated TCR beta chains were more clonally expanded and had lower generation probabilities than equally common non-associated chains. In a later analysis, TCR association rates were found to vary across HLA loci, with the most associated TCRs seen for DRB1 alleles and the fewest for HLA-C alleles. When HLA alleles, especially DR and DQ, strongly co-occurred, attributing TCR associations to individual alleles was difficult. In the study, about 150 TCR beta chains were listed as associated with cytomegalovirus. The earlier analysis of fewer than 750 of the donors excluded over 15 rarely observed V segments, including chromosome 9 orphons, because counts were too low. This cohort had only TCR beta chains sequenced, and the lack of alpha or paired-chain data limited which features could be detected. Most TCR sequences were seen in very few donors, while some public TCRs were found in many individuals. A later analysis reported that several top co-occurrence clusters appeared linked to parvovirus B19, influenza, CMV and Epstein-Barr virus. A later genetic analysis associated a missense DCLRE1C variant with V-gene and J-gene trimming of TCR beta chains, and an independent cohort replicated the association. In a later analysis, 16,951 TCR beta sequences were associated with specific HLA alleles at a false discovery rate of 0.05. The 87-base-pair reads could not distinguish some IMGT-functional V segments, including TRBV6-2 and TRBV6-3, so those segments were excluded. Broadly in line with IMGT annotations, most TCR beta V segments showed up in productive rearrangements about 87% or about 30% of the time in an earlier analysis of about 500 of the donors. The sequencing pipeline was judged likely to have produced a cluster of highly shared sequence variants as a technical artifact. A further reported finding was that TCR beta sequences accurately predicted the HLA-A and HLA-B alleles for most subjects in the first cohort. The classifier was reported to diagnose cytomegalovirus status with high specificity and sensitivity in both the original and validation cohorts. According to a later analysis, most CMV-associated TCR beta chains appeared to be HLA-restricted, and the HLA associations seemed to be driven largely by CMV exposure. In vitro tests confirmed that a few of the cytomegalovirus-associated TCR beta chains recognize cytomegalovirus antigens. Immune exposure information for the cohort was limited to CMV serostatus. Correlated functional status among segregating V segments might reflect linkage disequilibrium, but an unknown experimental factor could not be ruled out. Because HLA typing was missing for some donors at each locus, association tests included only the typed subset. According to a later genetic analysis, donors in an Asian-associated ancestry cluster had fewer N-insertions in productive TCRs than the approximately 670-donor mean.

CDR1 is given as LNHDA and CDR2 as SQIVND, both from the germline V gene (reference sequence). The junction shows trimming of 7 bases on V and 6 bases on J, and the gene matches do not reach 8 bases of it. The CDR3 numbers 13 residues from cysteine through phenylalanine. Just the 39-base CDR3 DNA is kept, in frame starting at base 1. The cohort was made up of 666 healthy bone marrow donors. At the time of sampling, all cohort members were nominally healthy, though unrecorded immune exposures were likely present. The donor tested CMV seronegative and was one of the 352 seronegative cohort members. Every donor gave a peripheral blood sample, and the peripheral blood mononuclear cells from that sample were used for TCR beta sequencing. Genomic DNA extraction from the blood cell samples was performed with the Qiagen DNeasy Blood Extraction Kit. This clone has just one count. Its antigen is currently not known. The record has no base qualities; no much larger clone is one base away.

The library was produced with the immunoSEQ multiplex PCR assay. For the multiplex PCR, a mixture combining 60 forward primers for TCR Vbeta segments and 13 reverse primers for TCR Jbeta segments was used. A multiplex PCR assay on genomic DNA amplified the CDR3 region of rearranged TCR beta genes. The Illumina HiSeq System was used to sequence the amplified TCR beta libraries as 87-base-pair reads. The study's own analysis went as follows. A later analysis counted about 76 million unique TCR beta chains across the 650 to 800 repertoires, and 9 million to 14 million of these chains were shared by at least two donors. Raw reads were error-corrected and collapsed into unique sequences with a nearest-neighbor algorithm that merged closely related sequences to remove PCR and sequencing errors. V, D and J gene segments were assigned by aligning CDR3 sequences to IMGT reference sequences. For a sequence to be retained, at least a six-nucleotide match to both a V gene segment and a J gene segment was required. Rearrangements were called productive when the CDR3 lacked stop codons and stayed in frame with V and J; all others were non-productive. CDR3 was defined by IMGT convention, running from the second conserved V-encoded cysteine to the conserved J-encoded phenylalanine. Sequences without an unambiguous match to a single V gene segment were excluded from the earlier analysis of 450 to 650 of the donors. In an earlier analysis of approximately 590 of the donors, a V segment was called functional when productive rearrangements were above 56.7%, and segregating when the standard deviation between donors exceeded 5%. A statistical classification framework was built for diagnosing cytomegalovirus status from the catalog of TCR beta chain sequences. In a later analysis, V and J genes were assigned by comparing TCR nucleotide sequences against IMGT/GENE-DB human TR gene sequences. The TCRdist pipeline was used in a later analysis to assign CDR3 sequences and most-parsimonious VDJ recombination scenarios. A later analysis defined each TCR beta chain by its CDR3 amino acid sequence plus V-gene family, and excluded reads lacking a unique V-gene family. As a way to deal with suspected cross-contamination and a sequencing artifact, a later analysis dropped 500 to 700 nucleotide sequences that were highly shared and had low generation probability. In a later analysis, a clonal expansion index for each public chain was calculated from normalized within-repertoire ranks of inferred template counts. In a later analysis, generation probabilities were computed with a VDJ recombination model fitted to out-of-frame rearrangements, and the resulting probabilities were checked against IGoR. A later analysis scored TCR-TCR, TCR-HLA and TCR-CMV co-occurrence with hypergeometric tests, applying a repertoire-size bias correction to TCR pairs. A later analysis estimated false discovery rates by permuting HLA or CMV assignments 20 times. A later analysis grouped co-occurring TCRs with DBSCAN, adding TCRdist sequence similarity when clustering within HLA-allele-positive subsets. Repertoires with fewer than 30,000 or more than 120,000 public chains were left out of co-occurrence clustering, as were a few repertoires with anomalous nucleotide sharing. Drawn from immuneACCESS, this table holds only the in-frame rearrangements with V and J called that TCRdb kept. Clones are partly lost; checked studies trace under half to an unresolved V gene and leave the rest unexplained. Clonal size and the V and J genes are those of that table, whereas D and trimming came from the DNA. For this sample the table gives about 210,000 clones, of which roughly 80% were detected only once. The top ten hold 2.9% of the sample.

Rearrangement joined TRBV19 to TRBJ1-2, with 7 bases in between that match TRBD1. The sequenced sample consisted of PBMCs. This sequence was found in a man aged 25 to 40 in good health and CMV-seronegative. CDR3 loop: CASNPTGNDGYTF. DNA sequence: TGTGCCAGTAATCCGACAGGGAATGATGGCTACACCTTC.